This T cell receptor beta chain was captured by sequencing in a study of tumor-infiltrating lymphocytes in primary liver carcinoma. Study summary: Patients underwent surgical resection for primary liver carcinoma. General study findings and limits: Lower overlap was observed for tumor-adjacent and tumor-blood pairs relative to tumor region pairs. Relative to blood, tumors carried a significantly larger fraction of the repertoire in their top 250 clones (p = 0.039).

Blood RNA was derived from unsorted whole blood, and germline DNA was extracted too. The J segment lost 0 bases and the V segment lost 3 bases, leaving 7 bases of the junction unmatched. The CDR3 has 18 residues. The germline V gene encodes CDR1 ENHRY and CDR2 SYGVKD. Reverse transcription of approximately 500 ng total RNA with a constant-region primer produced TCR beta cDNA. Three nested multiplex PCR rounds, a slightly modified ARM-PCR, produced the libraries for TCR beta. Use of TRBV1-TRBV30 forward primers with a C-beta reverse primer characterized the first two PCR rounds, which lasted around 9 cycles each. TCRdb independently ran MiXCR on the multiplex PCR reads; one entry per CDR3 protein. This sample has 180,000 or so distinct CDR3 sequences, with over 50% found just once. About this clonotype: Its antigen is unidentified.

Material for sequencing was peripheral blood. The clonotype originates from a man aged 40-49 years with primary liver carcinoma and hepatitis B virus infection. The chain combines TRBV10-3 with TRBJ1-5; 11 positions agree with TRBD1. The CDR3 coding sequence is TGTGCCATCAGTGACGGGACAGGGGGAATATTTAGCAATCAGCCCCAGCATTTT. Translated: CAISDGTGGIFSNQPQHF.